A selection of T cell receptor beta chains follows, all from one sample in a study of control samples from healthy donors and cancer patients. The table came from immunoSEQ multiplex PCR; TCRdb's copy has only in-frame clones and leaves some out. Counted here are some 150,000 clones, 91% occurring once; the ten biggest clones make up approximately 1.4%. The sample taken for sequencing was blood. The source of these receptors is a woman aged 25 to 39 in good health. Both conserved end residues are part of each CDR3. The D gene is left open where the match is weak. Size is omitted from some rows. Given values are once, few, many or a class for expanded clones.

cdr3_aa cdr3_nt v_call clone_size d_call j_call
CAWSRGVGELFF TGTGCCTGGAGTCGAGGCGTCGGGGAGCTGTTTTTT TRBV30 once NA TRBJ2-2
CASSPRGNSYNSPLHF TGTGCCAGCTCACCAAGGGGCAACTCCTATAATTCACCCCTCCACTTT TRBV18 NA NA TRBJ1-6
CASSVTGGNEQFF TGTGCCAGCAGTGTCACTGGGGGCAATGAGCAGTTCTTC TRBV27 NA NA TRBJ2-1
CASSGTGGLREQFF TGTGCCAGCAGTGGGACAGGGGGGTTAAGGGAGCAGTTCTTC TRBV2 NA TRBD1 TRBJ2-1
CASSQAHDYGYTF TGCGCCAGCAGCCAAGCGCATGACTATGGCTACACCTTC TRBV4-1 NA NA TRBJ1-2
CASSPTGAIEKLFF TGTGCCAGCTCACCGACAGGGGCAATTGAAAAACTGTTTTTT TRBV18 NA TRBD1 TRBJ1-4
CASSLQGSTEAFF TGTGCCAGCAGCTTACAGGGGTCCACTGAAGCTTTCTTT TRBV7-9 NA NA TRBJ1-1
CSITGTGFYNEQFF TGCAGCATCACCGGGACAGGGTTCTACAATGAGCAGTTCTTC TRBV29-1 NA TRBD1 TRBJ2-1
CASSLRPGVGETQYF TGTGCCAGCAGCTTACGCCCAGGGGTAGGAGAGACCCAGTACTTC TRBV7-3 NA NA TRBJ2-5
CASSSVDTEAFF TGTGCCAGCAGCTCAGTAGACACTGAAGCTTTCTTT TRBV28 NA NA TRBJ1-1
CASSPRGPQETQYF TGTGCCAGCAGCCCCCGGGGGCCCCAAGAGACCCAGTACTTC TRBV27 NA NA TRBJ2-5
CASSLQGAQGGEKLFF TGCGCCAGCAGCCTACAGGGGGCGCAGGGAGGTGAAAAACTGTTTTTT TRBV5-1 NA TRBD1 TRBJ1-4
CASTNTDTQYF TGCGCCAGCACCAACACAGATACGCAGTATTTT TRBV5-1 NA NA TRBJ2-3
CASSEQGGSGNTIYF TGTGCCAGCAGTGAGCAGGGGGGCTCTGGAAACACCATATATTTT TRBV25-1 NA TRBD1 TRBJ1-3
CASSLSRGGTEAFF TGTGCCAGTAGTCTTAGCAGGGGAGGCACTGAAGCTTTCTTT TRBV19 few NA TRBJ1-1
CASSPLAGGPDEQFF TGTGCCAGCTCACCACTAGCGGGGGGGCCGGATGAGCAGTTCTTC TRBV18 NA TRBD2 TRBJ2-1
CASSLSGTSSYNEQFF TGTGCCAGCAGTTTATCCGGGACTAGCTCCTACAATGAGCAGTTCTTC TRBV28 NA TRBD2 TRBJ2-1
CASSLRSPYEQYF TGTGCCAGCAGCTTGCGGAGCCCCTACGAGCAGTACTTC TRBV5-8 NA NA TRBJ2-7
CASRRQGIGTEAFF TGTGCCAGCAGAAGACAGGGCATAGGCACTGAAGCTTTCTTT TRBV2 once TRBD1 TRBJ1-1
CSVLGQTNTGELFF TGCAGCGTCCTCGGGCAGACGAACACCGGGGAGCTGTTTTTT TRBV29-1 NA NA TRBJ2-2
CASRQTGELFF TGTGCCAGCAGGCAGACCGGGGAGCTGTTTTTT TRBV6-5 NA NA TRBJ2-2
CASRWDRGYNEQFF TGTGCCAGCAGGTGGGACAGGGGGTACAATGAGCAGTTCTTC TRBV6-5 NA TRBD1 TRBJ2-1
CASSGRDRYGYTF TGTGCCAGCAGCGGCCGGGACCGCTATGGCTACACCTTC TRBV7-8 NA NA TRBJ1-2
CASSPSGGAGDTQYF TGTGCCAGCAGCCCCAGCGGGGGGGCCGGAGATACGCAGTATTTT TRBV7-3 NA TRBD2 TRBJ2-3
CATMGGGNEQFF TGTGCCACCATGGGCGGGGGGAATGAGCAGTTCTTC TRBV10-3 NA TRBD2 TRBJ2-1
CASSGLAGSGANVLTF TGTGCCAGCAGCGGACTAGCGGGCTCTGGGGCCAACGTCCTGACTTTC TRBV25-1 NA TRBD2 TRBJ2-6
CASSEAQYEQYF TGTGCCAGCAGTGAAGCCCAGTACGAGCAGTACTTC TRBV6-1 NA NA TRBJ2-7
CASSLRPGRETQYF TGTGCCAGCAGCTTACGTCCAGGGCGGGAGACCCAGTACTTC TRBV7-2 NA NA TRBJ2-5
CASSTRTVPDTQYF TGTGCCAGCAGCACCAGGACAGTTCCAGATACGCAGTATTTT TRBV5-6 NA NA TRBJ2-3
CASSDPGLAGPTDTQYF TGTGCCAGCAGTGACCCTGGACTAGCGGGGCCCACAGATACGCAGTATTTT TRBV6-4 NA TRBD2 TRBJ2-3
CASSQDGYNYGYTF TGCGCCAGCAGCCAAGATGGGTATAACTATGGCTACACCTTC TRBV4-1 NA NA TRBJ1-2
CASSPPGGYGYTF TGTGCCAGCAGCCCTCCAGGAGGATATGGCTACACCTTC TRBV7-9 NA NA TRBJ1-2
CASRAGTGAEKLFF TGTGCCAGCAGGGCCGGGACAGGGGCTGAAAAACTGTTTTTT TRBV2 NA TRBD1 TRBJ1-4
CASSEAGEAEAFF TGTGCCAGCAGTGAAGCGGGGGAAGCTGAAGCTTTCTTT TRBV6-1 NA NA TRBJ1-1
CASSYSGGVQDTQYF TGTGCCAGCAGTTACTCCGGGGGGGTTCAAGATACGCAGTATTTT TRBV6-5 NA TRBD2 TRBJ2-3
CAWRGTGSNYGYTF TGTGCCTGGAGGGGGACAGGCTCCAACTATGGCTACACCTTC TRBV30 NA TRBD1 TRBJ1-2
CASSLGPGLAGTGELFF TGCGCCAGCAGCTTGGGCCCGGGACTAGCGGGAACCGGGGAGCTGTTTTTT TRBV5-1 NA TRBD2 TRBJ2-2
CASRGTTDTQYF TGTGCCAGCAGAGGGACCACAGATACGCAGTATTTT TRBV2 NA NA TRBJ2-3
CASSPMGYSNQPQHF TGTGCCAGCAGCCCGATGGGATATAGCAATCAGCCCCAGCATTTT TRBV7-8 NA NA TRBJ1-5
CASGAFGGNPYEQYF TGTGCCAGCGGGGCCTTTGGGGGGAATCCCTACGAGCAGTACTTC TRBV5-4 few NA TRBJ2-7
CASNGGGYSPLHF TGTGCCAGTAACGGGGGGGGCTATTCACCCCTCCACTTT TRBV19 NA NA TRBJ1-6
CASSYSKVAREQYF TGTGCCAGCAGTTACTCGAAGGTAGCGAGGGAGCAGTACTTC TRBV6-6 NA NA TRBJ2-7
CASTESSGNTIYF TGTGCCAGCACCGAGAGCTCTGGAAACACCATATATTTT TRBV7-9 NA NA TRBJ1-3
CASSPGAYEQYF TGTGCCAGCAGCCCGGGAGCCTACGAGCAGTACTTC TRBV3-1/TRBV3-2 NA NA TRBJ2-7
CASSQGGDGYYGYTF TGTGCCAGCAGCCAAGGAGGGGACGGATACTATGGCTACACCTTC TRBV14 NA NA TRBJ1-2
CASSQEGVLAFF TGTGCCAGCAGCCAGGAGGGCGTATTGGCTTTCTTT TRBV11-1 once NA TRBJ1-1
CASSLFGGTGELFF TGTGCTAGCAGCTTATTCGGGGGCACCGGGGAGCTGTTTTTT TRBV7-7 NA NA TRBJ2-2
CASSSLAGGQFF TGTGCCAGCAGCTCCCTAGCGGGAGGTCAGTTCTTC TRBV7-3 few TRBD2 TRBJ2-1
CASSGTGTANEKLFF TGTGCCAGCAGTGGGACGGGGACAGCAAATGAAAAACTGTTTTTT TRBV25-1 few TRBD1 TRBJ1-4
CASSQGPVWGTQYF TGTGCCAGCAGCCAAGGGCCCGTTTGGGGGACCCAGTACTTC TRBV3-1/TRBV3-2 NA NA TRBJ2-5
CASSPGLAGGPREQFF TGTGCCAGCAGTCCGGGACTAGCGGGAGGGCCGCGTGAGCAGTTCTTC TRBV28 once TRBD2 TRBJ2-1
CASSDRGVMNTEAFF TGTGCCAGCAGTGACAGGGGAGTAATGAACACTGAAGCTTTCTTT TRBV2 NA NA TRBJ1-1
CASSLVRREGGTDTQYF TGCGCCAGCAGTCTCGTCCGGCGGGAGGGGGGGACAGATACGCAGTATTTT TRBV23-1 NA TRBD2 TRBJ2-3
CASSLGSGGKLFF TGTGCCAGCAGTTTAGGGAGTGGGGGTAAACTGTTTTTT TRBV12-3/TRBV12-4 NA NA TRBJ1-4
CASSLAPGRDTEAFF TGTGCCAGCAGCTTAGCCCCAGGGAGAGATACTGAAGCTTTCTTT TRBV7-9 NA NA TRBJ1-1
CASSSGTGNQPQHF TGCGCCAGCAGTTCCGGGACAGGGAATCAGCCCCAGCATTTT TRBV10-1 NA TRBD1 TRBJ1-5
CASSASGGTDTQYF TGTGCCAGCAGTGCCTCGGGGGGCACAGATACGCAGTATTTT TRBV6-4 NA NA TRBJ2-3